This entry lists 6 T cell receptor beta chains sequenced from one sample in a study of CD8+ T cells in alopecia areata. Following RNA extraction, reverse transcription yielded cDNA that acted as the sequencing template. TCRdb's copy holds only in-frame clones and misses some; the assay was immunoSEQ multiplex PCR. The sample has around 160,000 clones; less than 70% are singletons. Treatment meaning: oral pan-JAK inhibitor, 5-10 mg twice daily. Sequencing used CD4+ T cells sorted from blood, obtained at week 24, from a patient treated with tofacitinib. All receptors come from a human donor with alopecia areata.

This clone appeared a single time. The chain joins TRBV29-1 to TRBJ1-4; the D gene is possibly TRBD1 (5 bases). The CDR3 is 13 residues long. Germline CDR1 is SQVTM and CDR2 is ANQGSEA. The V end lost 4 bases, the J end lost 6 bases, and 12 bases lay between the germline ends. The CDR3 here is CSVVDIRDEKLFF. The CDR3 DNA follows: TGCAGCGTTGTGGACATCCGGGATGAAAAACTGTTTTTT.

In this sample, this clone turned up once. This rearrangement joins TRBV6-5 to TRBJ2-7, with 11 bases aligning to TRBD2. The CDR3 is 13 residues long. V shed 6 bases and J 2 bases; nucleotides not matched to a gene: 0. CDR1 and CDR2 from the germline V gene are MNHEY and SVGAGI. CDR3 DNA: TGTGCCAGCAGGACTAGCGGGGCCTACGAGCAGTACTTC. Its protein product is CASRTSGAYEQYF.

J is TRBJ2-7 and V is TRBV6-6; TRBD1 might be the D (6 bases). There are 14 residues in the CDR3. V lost 7 bases and J lost 0, with 13 bases in between. In germline, CDR1 is MNHNY, CDR2 SVGAGI (reference sequence). The CDR3 is CASKPGHPSYEQYF. The CDR3 coding sequence is TGTGCCAGCAAGCCGGGACATCCCTCCTACGAGCAGTACTTC.

This chain joins TRBV29-1 and TRBJ1-2; 7 nucleotides align to TRBD1. After removal of 6 bases from V and 10 bases from J, the junction contained 8 bases not matched to a gene. CDR1 and CDR2 from the germline V gene are SQVTM and ANQGSEA. CDR3 length: 11 amino acids. The CDR3 nucleotides are TGCAGCGTCACGACAGGGAGGGACTACACCTTC. It translates to CSVTTGRDYTF.

This clone was observed a single time. V is TRBV6-4 and J is TRBJ2-6; tentative D call: TRBD1 (5 bases). Germline CDR1 MRHNA, CDR2 SNTAGT. This CDR3 comprises 17 residues. V gave up 4 bases and J gave up 2 bases, with 15 bases separating them. This chain's CDR3 is CASSVVRERPGANVLTF. CDR3 nucleotides: TGTGCCAGCAGTGTTGTCAGGGAACGACCTGGGGCCAACGTCCTGACTTTC.

CDR3 sequence reads: CASSWGRTGFAGELFF. CDR3 nucleotide sequence: TGTGCCAGCAGCTGGGGGCGGACAGGGTTTGCCGGGGAGCTGTTTTTT. The chain employs TRBV5-6 and TRBJ2-2; the match to TRBD1 covers 8 bases. The trim removed 3 bases at V and 6 bases at J, leaving 10 bases unmatched. Germline V CDR1 and CDR2: SGHDT, YYEEEE. There are 16 residues in the CDR3. The full variable domain, rest sourced from reference TRBV5-6 and TRBJ2-2, is DAGVTQSPTHLIKTRGQQVTLRCSPKSGHDTVSWYQQALGQGPQFIFQYYEEEERQRGNFPDRFSGHQFPNYSSELNVNALLLGDSALYLCASSWGRTGFAGELFFGEGSRLTVL.